This passage covers 22 T cell receptor beta chains from one sample sequenced in a study of identical twins. One entry per CDR3 protein results from TCRdb running MiXCR on the 5' RACE reads. The data contain around 250,000 distinct CDR3 sequences, about 13% of them singletons. This sample was also put to use in a study of yellow fever vaccine responses in identical twins.

The sequenced sample was memory (CD45RO+) T cells sorted from blood. These TCRs come from a woman aged 18-30 years in good health.

The chain carries TRBV5-1 and TRBJ2-3; weak D call: TRBD2 (6 bases). Trimming removed 5 bases from V and 6 bases from J, with 19 bases in between. Per germline, CDR1 SGHRS and CDR2 YFSETQ. The CDR3 spans 15 residues. CDR3 sequence reads: CASSNQGGTRDTQYF. DNA for the CDR3: TGCGCCAGCAGTAATCAGGGAGGCACGCGGGATACGCAGTATTTT.

The rearrangement joins TRBV2 to TRBJ2-3; 9 positions agree with TRBD2. Germline V gene lookup returns CDR1 SNHLY and CDR2 FYNNEI. This CDR3 is 17 amino acids long. V gave up 4 bases and J gave up 0 bases; unmatched junction bases: 8. DNA of the CDR3: TGTGCCAGCAGTGCGGCGAAGCGGGGGGTTAGCACAGATACGCAGTATTTT. It codes for CASSAAKRGVSTDTQYF.

This clonotype was recorded a few times. The J gene is TRBJ2-1, the V gene TRBV25-1; D may be TRBD2 (6 bases). From germline, CDR1 is MGHDK and CDR2 SYGVNS. The CDR3 loop spans 15 amino acids. Trimming removed 5 bases at V and 0 bases at J, with 11 bases between. Here the CDR3 reads CASSWIGSSYNEQFF. The DNA of the CDR3 is TGTGCCAGCAGTTGGATCGGGAGCTCCTACAATGAGCAGTTCTTC.

This clonotype was detected many times. This rearrangement joins TRBV20-1 to TRBJ2-2; D uncertain. Germline values: CDR1 DFQATT, CDR2 SNEGSKA (reference sequence). The V end was cut by 3 bases, the J end by 6 bases, with 14 bases between. CDR3 length: 14 amino acids. CDR3 amino acids: CSASPMKASGELFF. The CDR3 coding sequence is TGCAGTGCTAGCCCTATGAAGGCGTCCGGGGAGCTGTTTTTT.

A few counts support this clonotype. The chain carries TRBV4-2 and TRBJ1-1; TRBD1 is a possible D gene (5 bases). This CDR3 has 15 residues. V was pared by 4 bases and J by 1 base, with 13 bases between. Looked up from germline, CDR1 is LGHNA and CDR2 is YNFKEQ. The DNA of the CDR3 is TGTGCCAGCAGCCTGGGTGGGGCCAGGAACACTGAAGCTTTCTTT. It codes for CASSLGGARNTEAFF.

V is TRBV20-1 and J is TRBJ2-2, with D maybe TRBD2 (6 bases). The CDR3 totals 16 residues. Trimming shortened V by 2 bases and J by 4 bases, and 17 bases separated the two germline ends. CDR1 is DFQATT and CDR2 is SNEGSKA in the germline V gene (reference sequence). In DNA, the CDR3 is TGCAGTGCTAGATCTACTAGTGGGAGGCCCACCGGGGAGCTGTTTTTT. Encoded protein: CSARSTSGRPTGELFF.

Regarding this clonotype: The junction shows a germline mismatch at one end, possibly a read error. The J gene is TRBJ2-2, the V gene TRBV20-1, with a weak D call TRBD2 (5 bases). Germline V gene sequence: CDR1 DFQATT, CDR2 SNEGSKA (reference sequence). CDR3 length: 14 residues. CDR3 coding DNA: TGCAGTGCTAGAGTGGCCAGCGTCACCGGGGAGCCGTTTTTT. Its translation: CSARVASVTGEPFF.

V usage is TRBV5-4 and J usage is TRBJ2-7; TRBD1 matches 7 bases. The germline CDR1 and CDR2 sequences are SGHNT and YYREEE (reference sequence). CDR3 size: 14 residues. J lost 2 bases, V lost 1 base, and 3 bases had no gene match. The CDR3 DNA reads TGTGCCAGCAGCTTGAGACAGGGCCCCTACGAGCAGTACTTC. Translating gives CASSLRQGPYEQYF.

This clonotype was picked up many times. At one of its ends the junction is not consistent with the germline gene, which may arise from a read error. The V gene is TRBV7-7, the J gene TRBJ1-6; D may be TRBD1 (6 bases). The CDR3 loop spans 15 amino acids. Germline-derived CDR1 and CDR2 are SSHAT and FNYEAQ (reference sequence). The CDR3 nucleotides are TGTGCTAGCAGCTTATGTTCAGGGGTATCTTCACCCCTCCACTTT. Residues: CASSLCSGVSSPLHF.

This clonotype was counted only a few times. This chain links TRBV5-1 with TRBJ2-2; D may correspond to TRBD1 or TRBD2 (5 bases each). The CDR3 runs 12 residues. Germline CDR1 and CDR2: SGHRS and YFSETQ. The V end lost 2 bases, the J end lost 11 bases, and 10 bases lay between the germline ends. This CDR3 reads CASSLGEPELFF. The CDR3 bases are TGCGCCAGCAGCTTAGGGGAGCCCGAGCTGTTTTTT.

This chain connects TRBV29-1 to TRBJ1-1, with a tentative D call TRBD1 (5 bases). Germline CDR1 is SQVTM and CDR2 is ANQGSEA. Trimming took 4 bases from V and 5 from J, leaving 14 bases between them. The CDR3 covers 13 residues. The CDR3 protein is CSVGYGGRTEAFF. The CDR3 region has the DNA TGCAGCGTTGGTTACGGGGGACGAACTGAAGCTTTCTTT.

This clonotype was detected ten times or more. This sequence joins TRBV7-6 and TRBJ1-2; D remains unclear. The germline CDR1 and CDR2 sequences are SGHVS and FNYEAQ. This CDR3 is 13 amino acids long. With 2 bases removed from V and 8 bases from J, the gap between germline ends came to 12 bases. The CDR3 reads CASSLSYGSGYTF. CDR3 DNA: TGTGCCAGCAGCTTAAGTTACGGTAGCGGCTACACCTTC.

This clonotype was recorded a few times. The chain uses TRBV7-3 and TRBJ2-3; D call uncertain. The CDR3 totals 14 residues. In germline, CDR1 is SGHTA, CDR2 FQGTGA. Trimming pared 2 bases from V and 5 bases from J, leaving 11 bases between. The CDR3 nucleotides read TGTGCCAGCAGCTTACTCGTCCTCGGAGATACGCAGTATTTT. Translating it yields CASSLLVLGDTQYF.

This rearrangement joins TRBV20-1 to TRBJ2-6; D is possibly TRBD2 (5 bases). The germline gives CDR1 DFQATT, CDR2 SNEGSKA (reference sequence). The V gene lost 5 bases and the J gene lost 4 bases, with 12 bases spanning the gap. This CDR3 has 14 amino acids. The CDR3 here is CSAGLAVGANVLTF. DNA of the CDR3: TGCAGTGCTGGCCTAGCCGTCGGGGCCAACGTCCTGACTTTC.

This clonotype was seen at least ten times. Sequence at one end of the junction differs from germline and may be a read error. The V and J genes are TRBV7-7 and TRBJ2-3, with TRBD1 matching 12 bases. The germline V gene has CDR1 SSHAT and CDR2 FNYEAQ (reference sequence). The CDR3 spans 16 residues. CDR3 protein: CASSSGTGGALNTQYF. In DNA, the CDR3 is TGTGCTAGCAGCTCAGGGACAGGGGGCGCGTTAAATACGCAGTATTTT. Together with reference TRBV7-7 and TRBJ2-3, the CDR3 gives the full variable domain: GAGVSQSPRYKVTKRGQDVTLRCDPISSHATLYWYQQALGQGPEFLTYFNYEAQPDKSGLPSDRFSAERPEGSISTLTIQRTEQRDSAMYRCASSSGTGGALNTQYFGPGTRLTVL.

The rearrangement links TRBV6-5 to TRBJ2-2; the match to TRBD1 covers 10 bases. CDR1 and CDR2 from the germline V gene are MNHEY and SVGAGI. This CDR3 has 18 residues. J gave up 4 bases and V 2 bases, and 10 bases lay outside the gene matches. CDR3: CASSYGPRGQGSTGELFF. CDR3 in DNA: TGTGCCAGCAGTTACGGGCCGAGGGGACAGGGGAGCACCGGGGAGCTGTTTTTT.

The chain is built from TRBV7-2 and TRBJ2-5, with D uncertain. V lost 5 bases, J lost 9 bases, and 1 base lay in between. CDR1 and CDR2 (germline): SGHTA, FQGNSA. CDR3 length: 8 residues. The CDR3 is CASSPQYF. CDR3 bases: TGTGCCAGCAGCCCCCAGTACTTC.

The chain couples TRBV6-1 to TRBJ2-7, with TRBD2 identical over 9 bases. The CDR3 loop spans 14 amino acids. With 6 bases clipped from V and 4 bases from J, the junction kept 7 bases outside the gene matches. The V gene's germline CDR1 is MNHNS and CDR2 SASEGT. CDR3 DNA sequence: TGTGCCAGCAGGCCGGGACTAGCTCCATACGAGCAGTACTTC. Translated, it gives CASRPGLAPYEQYF.

The chain couples TRBV5-1 to TRBJ2-7; D not certain. Trimming shortened V by 4 bases and J by 5 bases, and 19 bases separated the two germline ends. This CDR3 has 15 residues. Germline values: CDR1 SGHRS, CDR2 YFSETQ. DNA of the CDR3: TGCGCCAGCAGCGAGGCCCGGACCCCCTGGGACGAGCAGTACTTC. This codes for CASSEARTPWDEQYF.

This clonotype was counted many times. The rearrangement joins TRBV5-1 to TRBJ1-1; D might be TRBD1 (6 bases). CDR1 and CDR2 (germline): SGHRS, YFSETQ. CDR3 length equals 13 residues. V lost 3 bases to trimming and J lost 4 bases, with 10 bases between them. For the CDR3, the DNA is TGCGCCAGCAGCTACTGGGGGGCCACTGAAGCTTTCTTT. Translated: CASSYWGATEAFF.

This clonotype was detected only a few times. The chain joins TRBV27 to TRBJ2-2; 10 nucleotides agree with TRBD2. CDR3 length: 18 amino acids. V gave up 6 bases and J gave up 2 bases; unmatched junction bases: 12. CDR1 and CDR2 (germline): MNHEY, SMNVEV (reference sequence). The CDR3 DNA reads TGTGCCAGCAGCCCCCCGGCTCTAGCGGGAGTTAACACCGGGGAGCTGTTTTTT. Residues: CASSPPALAGVNTGELFF.

V and J are TRBV20-1 and TRBJ1-1; TRBD1 agrees at 7 bases. This CDR3 is built from 14 residues. Germline V CDR1 and CDR2: DFQATT, SNEGSKA (reference sequence). V shed 3 bases, J shed 1 base, and the junction held 5 bases outside the gene matches. The CDR3 loop reads CSARDRRQNTEAFF. The CDR3 DNA reads TGCAGTGCTAGGGACAGGCGCCAGAACACTGAAGCTTTCTTT.